This TCR beta chain emerged from a study of T-cell memory formation after mild COVID-19. In the study overall: Clustering of TCRs was largely donor specific. The study's findings and limits: CD4+ contracting clones lay mainly in CM and EM, CD8+ ones in EMRA. Contracting clones, day 15 to 85, had balanced CD4/CD8, and later expanders favored CD4+.

This clonotype has only a few counts. Its antigen is still unknown. Via MiXCR, TCRdb re-called the 5' RACE reads, giving one row per CDR3 protein. Here the sample spans approximately 430,000 distinct CDR3 sequences, more than 20% being singletons. Per the germline V gene, CDR1 is SQVTM and CDR2 is ANQGSEA. V lost 4 bases, J lost 5 bases, and 9 bases lay in between. The CDR3 extends over 12 amino acids. The chain has TRBV29-1 and TRBJ1-5; a weak D match, TRBD1 (6 bases). Sequencing was carried out using PBMCs or a T cell subset sorted from them (not recorded which). The clonotype comes from an adult woman who had mild COVID-19 (a few samples of this study predate the infection). Cell type and time point are not known. For the CDR3, the DNA is TGCAGCGTTGGAGGGGGACATCAGCCCCAGCATTTT. Its protein product is CSVGGGHQPQHF.